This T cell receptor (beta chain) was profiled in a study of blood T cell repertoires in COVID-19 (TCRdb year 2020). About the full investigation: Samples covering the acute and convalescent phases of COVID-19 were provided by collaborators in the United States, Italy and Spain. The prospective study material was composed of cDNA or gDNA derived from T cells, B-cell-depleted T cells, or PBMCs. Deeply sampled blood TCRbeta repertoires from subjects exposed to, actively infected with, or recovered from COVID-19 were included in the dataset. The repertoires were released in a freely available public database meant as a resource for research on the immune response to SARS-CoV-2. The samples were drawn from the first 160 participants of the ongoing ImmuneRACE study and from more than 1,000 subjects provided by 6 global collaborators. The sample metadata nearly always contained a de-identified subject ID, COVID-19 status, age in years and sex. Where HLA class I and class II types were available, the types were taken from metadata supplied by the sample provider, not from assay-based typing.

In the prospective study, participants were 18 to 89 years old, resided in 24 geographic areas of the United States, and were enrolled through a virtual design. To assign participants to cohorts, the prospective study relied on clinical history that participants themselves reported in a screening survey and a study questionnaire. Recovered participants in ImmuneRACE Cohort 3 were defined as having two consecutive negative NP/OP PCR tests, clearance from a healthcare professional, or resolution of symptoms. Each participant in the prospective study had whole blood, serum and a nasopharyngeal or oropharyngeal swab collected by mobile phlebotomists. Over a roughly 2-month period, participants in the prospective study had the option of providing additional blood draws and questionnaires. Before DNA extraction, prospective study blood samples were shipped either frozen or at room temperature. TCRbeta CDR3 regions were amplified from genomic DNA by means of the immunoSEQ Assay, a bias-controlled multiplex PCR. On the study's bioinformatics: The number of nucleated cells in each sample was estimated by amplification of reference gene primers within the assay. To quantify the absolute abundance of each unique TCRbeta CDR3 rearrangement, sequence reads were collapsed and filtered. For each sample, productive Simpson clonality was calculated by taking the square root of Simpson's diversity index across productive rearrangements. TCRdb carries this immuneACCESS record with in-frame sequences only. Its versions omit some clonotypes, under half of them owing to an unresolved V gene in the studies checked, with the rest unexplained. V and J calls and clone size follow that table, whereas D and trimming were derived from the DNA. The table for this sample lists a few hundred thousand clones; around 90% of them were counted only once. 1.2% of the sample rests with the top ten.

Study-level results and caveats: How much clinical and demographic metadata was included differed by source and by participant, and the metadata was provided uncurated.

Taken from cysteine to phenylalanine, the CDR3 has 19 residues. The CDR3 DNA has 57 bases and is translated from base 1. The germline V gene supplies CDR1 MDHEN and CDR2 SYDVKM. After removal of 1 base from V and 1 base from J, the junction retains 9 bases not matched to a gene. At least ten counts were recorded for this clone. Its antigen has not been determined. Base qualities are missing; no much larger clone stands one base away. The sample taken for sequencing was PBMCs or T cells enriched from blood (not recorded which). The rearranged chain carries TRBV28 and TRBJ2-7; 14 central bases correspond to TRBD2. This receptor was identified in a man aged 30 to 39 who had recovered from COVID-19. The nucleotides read TGTGCCAGCAGTTTATTTGGGACTAGCGGGAGTGTAGGGTCCTACGAGCAGTACTTC. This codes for CASSLFGTSGSVGSYEQYF.